The clone carrying this T cell receptor (beta chain) was seen a single time. This sample stems from a study of blood T cell repertoires in COVID-19. Study-level background: T cells, B-cell-depleted T cells, or PBMCs provided the cDNA or gDNA that served as material.

For recovered donors of Cohort 3, there were two negative PCRs, clearance, or symptom resolution. Assay used: immunoSEQ multiplex PCR; TCRdb lists only in-frame clones, some missing. Here the sample spans approximately 160,000 clones, around 82% being singletons. There are 18 residues in the CDR3. This chain uses TRBV21-1 with TRBJ2-2; no check of the table's D call, TRBD1, against the DNA was made. TRBV21-1 is listed as a pseudogene. The sequencing sample was made of PBMCs or T cells enriched from blood (not recorded which). This clonotype originated in a man between 35 and 55 years old who had recovered from COVID-19. The CDR3 loop is CASTRGGAGTGYGGELFF. The CDR3 coding sequence is TGTGCCAGCACCCGAGGGGGCGCCGGGACAGGGTATGGCGGGGAGCTGTTTTTT.